A selection of T cell receptor beta chains follows, all from one sample in a study of early T cells in non-severe SARS-CoV-2 infection. TCRdb fed the 5' RACE reads into MiXCR, producing one record per CDR3 protein. The data contain 35,000 to 55,000 distinct CDR3 sequences, about 6.5% of them singletons. The input for sequencing was whole blood, taken at baseline. These TCRs come from an adult who was a healthcare worker with PCR-confirmed SARS-CoV-2 infection or an uninfected control (not recorded which). Both conserved end residues are part of each CDR3. The order of the fields is J gene, V gene, clone size, CDR3 protein. Rows give clone size only sometimes, using once, few, many, or a class for an expanded clone.

J: TRBJ2-7; V: TRBV6-2/TRBV6-3; size: many; CDR3: CASTDDRGHPYEQYF
J: TRBJ1-1; V: TRBV9; size: many; CDR3: CASSVAGEAFF
J: TRBJ2-5; V: TRBV6-6; size: many; CDR3: CASRGLAGVETQYF
J: TRBJ2-2; V: TRBV11-1; size: few; CDR3: CASSLSYTGELFF
J: TRBJ1-4; V: TRBV6-6; size: many; CDR3: CASSSSGQGEKLFF
J: TRBJ2-3; V: TRBV28; size: many; CDR3: CASSFRGGGNPTDTQYF
J: TRBJ2-3; V: TRBV12-3/TRBV12-4; size: few; CDR3: CASARSDTQYF
J: TRBJ1-2; V: TRBV3-1; size: many; CDR3: CASSQGPGLYGYTF
J: TRBJ1-5; V: TRBV5-6; size: -; CDR3: CASSLAPSGNQPQHF
J: TRBJ1-2; V: TRBV24-1; size: -; CDR3: CATSDVQGGYGYTF
J: TRBJ2-7; V: TRBV6-5; size: many; CDR3: CASRTPGRDEQYF
J: TRBJ1-2; V: TRBV7-2; size: -; CDR3: CASSLLTAGGYTF
J: TRBJ2-1; V: TRBV19; size: -; CDR3: CASSIQSAYNEQFF
J: TRBJ2-5; V: TRBV5-6; size: -; CDR3: CASDSQTGIMGMGTQYF
J: TRBJ2-1; V: TRBV7-3; size: once; CDR3: CASSLLAGVSDEQFF
J: TRBJ1-4; V: TRBV15; size: few; CDR3: CATSRGRENEKLFF
J: TRBJ2-2; V: TRBV18; size: many; CDR3: CASSPSTGNTGELFF
J: TRBJ2-7; V: TRBV4-1; size: many; CDR3: CASSQEPGGASGYEQYF
J: TRBJ1-2; V: TRBV12-3/TRBV12-4; size: few; CDR3: CASSFRVWNYGYTF
J: TRBJ2-5; V: TRBV5-6; size: few; CDR3: CASSFGYSGGLETQYF
J: TRBJ2-3; V: TRBV6-1; size: many; CDR3: CASGRDRVANTQYF
J: TRBJ1-5; V: TRBV6-2/TRBV6-3; size: many; CDR3: CATLSAGSGEPQHF
J: TRBJ2-7; V: TRBV11-2; size: few; CDR3: CASSLDGITGISYPYEQYF
J: TRBJ2-1; V: TRBV15; size: many; CDR3: CATSRDRSPSGNEQFF
J: TRBJ2-5; V: TRBV27; size: many; CDR3: CASSYRRNQETQYF
J: TRBJ2-6; V: TRBV20-1; size: many; CDR3: CSADEGAPSGANVLTF
J: TRBJ2-1; V: TRBV13; size: few; CDR3: CASSLSDIYNEQFF
J: TRBJ1-6; V: TRBV7-2; size: few; CDR3: CASSLVGSGSPLHF
J: TRBJ2-7; V: TRBV18; size: many; CDR3: CASATGTGGDEQYF
J: TRBJ2-2; V: TRBV7-9; size: -; CDR3: CASSFELAGGPDRELFF
J: TRBJ1-2; V: TRBV6-4; size: -; CDR3: CASSDSGGPVDGYTF
J: TRBJ1-5; V: TRBV4-1; size: many; CDR3: CASSQGPGKQPQHF
J: TRBJ1-1; V: TRBV7-2; size: -; CDR3: CASSFKANTEAFF
J: TRBJ2-3; V: TRBV18; size: -; CDR3: CASSSSTGGKDTQYF